The source of this T cell receptor beta chain is a study of cytomegalovirus exposure and HLA in healthy donors. Overall study findings and caveats: Analysis performed later found more than 15,000 TCR beta sequences associated with HLA alleles at 0.05 false discovery rate. Later examination showed HLA-associated TCR beta chains had greater clonal expansion than equally common others.

With regard to this clone: The antigen remains undetermined.

The PCR contained 60 Vbeta and 13 Jbeta primers. Method: immunoSEQ multiplex PCR; TCRdb's copy keeps in-frame clones and lacks some. The sample holds approximately 58,000 clones. Material: PBMCs. The clonotype comes from a woman aged 18-29 years in good health and CMV-seronegative.

This chain's CDR3 is CAWRRGQIVNYGYTF. DNA of the CDR3: TGTGCCTGGAGGCGGGGACAGATCGTTAACTATGGCTACACCTTC. This chain uses TRBV30 with TRBJ1-2; TRBD1 matches 7 bases. The CDR3 spans 15 residues. Germline V gene sequence: CDR1 GTSNPN, CDR2 SVGIG (reference sequence). With 3 bases clipped from V and 1 base from J, the junction kept 8 bases outside the gene matches.